This TCR beta chain emerged from a study of shared clonotypes between healthy human individuals. Germline CDR1 is KGHSH and CDR2 is LQKENI. The CDR3 length is 16 residues. V lost 3 bases and J lost 6; bases outside the gene matches: 13. Assay used: immunoSEQ multiplex PCR; TCRdb lists only in-frame clones, some missing. The sample contains more than 2 million clones, roughly 95% of which appear only once. Selected positively for CCR7 and CD45RO-negative, naive CD8 cells excluded terminally differentiated effector memory CD45RA+ cells. The sample taken for sequencing was naive CD8+ T cells sorted from blood. V usage is TRBV18 and J usage is TRBJ2-7; TRBD1 agrees at 8 bases. This receptor was obtained from a man aged 18 to 29 in good health. The CDR3 region is CASSPGYGQGPLEQYF. The CDR3, as DNA: TGTGCCAGCTCACCGGGCTATGGACAGGGTCCACTCGAGCAGTACTTC.